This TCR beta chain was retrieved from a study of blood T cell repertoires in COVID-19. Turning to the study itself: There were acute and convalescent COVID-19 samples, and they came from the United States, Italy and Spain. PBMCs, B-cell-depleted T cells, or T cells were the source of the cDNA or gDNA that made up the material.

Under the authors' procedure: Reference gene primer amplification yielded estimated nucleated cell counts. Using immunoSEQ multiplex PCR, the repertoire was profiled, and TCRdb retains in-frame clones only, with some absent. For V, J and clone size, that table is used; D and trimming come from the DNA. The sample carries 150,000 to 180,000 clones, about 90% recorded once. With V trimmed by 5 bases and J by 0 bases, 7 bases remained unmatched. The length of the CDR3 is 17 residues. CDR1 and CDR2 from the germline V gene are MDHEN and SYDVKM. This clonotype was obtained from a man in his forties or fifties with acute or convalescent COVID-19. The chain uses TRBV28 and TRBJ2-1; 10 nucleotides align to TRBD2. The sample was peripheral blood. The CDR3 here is CASSHGLAVSSYNEQFF. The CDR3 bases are TGTGCCAGCAGTCATGGACTAGCGGTTAGCTCCTACAATGAGCAGTTCTTC.